Each of the 28 T cell receptor beta chains below was sequenced from the same sample in a study of a mutant IDH1 vaccine in newly diagnosed glioma (dated by TCRdb to 2020 to 2022). The time point tag for this specimen amounts to: week 11, during vaccination. Each vaccine dose, consisting of 300 ug of a 20-mer mutant IDH1 peptide in Montanide, was administered subcutaneously with topical imiquimod. Libraries were constructed by the immunoSEQ multiplex PCR assay. TCRdb took over this immuneACCESS table, retaining in-frame rearrangements with V and J assigned. Such tables are incomplete; in checked studies, under half of the missing clones stem from an unresolved V gene, and the remainder is unexplained. Within this sample are approximately 64,000 clones, with 65% to 85% of them counted one time only. The ten largest make up around 8.3% of the sample. No antigen has been assigned to these receptors.

Sequenced material: PBMCs, taken from a glioma patient whose treatment included an IDH1 peptide vaccine. These receptors all stem from a woman in her forties or fifties with glioma.

The rearrangement uses TRBV6-5 and TRBJ2-1; a possible D gene is TRBD1 (5 bases). Trimming pared 5 bases from V and 3 bases from J, leaving 14 bases between. The CDR3 is 15 amino acids. Per the germline V gene, CDR1 is MNHEY and CDR2 is SVGAGI. CDR3 DNA: TGTGCCAGCAGTCTCCGGGCCCAGGGCTACAATGAGCAGTTCTTC. Translation: CASSLRAQGYNEQFF.

The V gene is TRBV14, the J gene TRBJ2-7; 8 nucleotides agree with TRBD1. After removal of 2 bases from V and 2 bases from J, the junction contained 2 bases not matched to a gene. The CDR3 covers 14 residues. The germline CDR1 and CDR2 sequences are SGHDN and FVKESK. The CDR3 DNA reads as TGTGCCAGCAGCCAAAAGACAGGGGCCTACGAGCAGTACTTC. Amino acid sequence: CASSQKTGAYEQYF.

The CDR3 protein is CASSLWVRRDSPLHF. In DNA, the CDR3 is TGTGCCAGCAGCTTGTGGGTTCGTCGGGATTCACCCCTCCACTTT. The rearrangement uses TRBV5-8 and TRBJ1-6; no definite D call. Germline V gene lookup returns CDR1 SGHTS and CDR2 YDEGEE. V shed 1 base and J shed 8 bases, with 13 bases lying between them. The CDR3 extends over 15 amino acids.

The V and J genes are TRBV7-8 and TRBJ1-4, with D uncertain. Per germline, CDR1 SGHVS and CDR2 FQNEAQ. V shed 2 bases and J shed 5 bases, with 3 bases lying between them. The CDR3 is made up of 12 amino acids. The CDR3 region is CASSLTNEKLFF. The CDR3 nucleotides are TGTGCCAGCAGCTTAACGAATGAAAAACTGTTTTTT.

J is TRBJ2-2 and V is TRBV9; D tentatively fits TRBD1 or TRBD2 (5 bases each). This CDR3 contains 15 residues. Trimming pared 4 bases from V and 4 bases from J, leaving 14 bases between. In germline, CDR1 is SGDLS, CDR2 YYNGEE. CDR3 amino acids: CASSFRAAGTGELFF. The CDR3 nucleotides read TGTGCCAGCAGCTTCAGGGCCGCGGGCACCGGGGAGCTGTTTTTT.

The count of this clone is one. V is TRBV4-1 and J is TRBJ1-2, with 8 bases identical to TRBD1. V trimming: 1 base; J trimming: 2 bases; junction bases outside the gene matches: 3. Germline-derived CDR1 and CDR2 are MGHRA and YSYEKL. The CDR3 totals 15 residues. DNA for the CDR3: TGCGCCAGCAGCCAAGCAGGGACAGGAAACTATGGCTACACCTTC. Translation gives CASSQAGTGNYGYTF.

This chain joins TRBV29-1 and TRBJ1-2, with a tentative D call TRBD1 (5 bases). Per the germline V gene, CDR1 is SQVTM and CDR2 is ANQGSEA. The CDR3 extends over 12 amino acids. The V end lost 0 bases, the J end lost 7 bases, and 9 bases lay between the germline ends. The CDR3 DNA is TGCAGCGTTGAAGAGGGCGGGGGTGGCTACACCTTC. It specifies CSVEEGGGGYTF.

This sequence joins TRBV6-4 and TRBJ2-6; D perhaps matches TRBD1 (5 bases). V dropped 5 bases and J dropped 4 bases, with 21 bases sitting between them. CDR3 length: 18 residues. Per germline, CDR1 MRHNA and CDR2 SNTAGT. CDR3: CASSPVAGMGSGANVLTF. The CDR3 nucleotides read TGTGCCAGCAGTCCGGTGGCAGGGATGGGGTCCGGGGCCAACGTCCTGACTTTC.

This clone was observed a single time. The V gene is TRBV6-1, the J gene TRBJ2-7, with TRBD1 matching over 9 bases. After removal of 6 bases from V and 5 bases from J, the junction contained 11 bases not matched to a gene. The V gene's germline CDR1 is MNHNS and CDR2 SASEGT. The CDR3 is 15 amino acids. The CDR3 DNA follows: TGTGCCAGCAGGAAAGGTGCACAGGGGGCAGACGAGCAGTACTTC. Its protein product is CASRKGAQGADEQYF.

The chain recombines TRBV5-4 with TRBJ2-7, with D possibly being TRBD1 (6 bases). V lost 0 bases, J lost 6 bases, and 13 bases lay in between. CDR1 is SGHNT and CDR2 is YYREEE in the germline V gene (reference sequence). The CDR3 runs to 14 residues. The CDR3 sequence: CASSLGQAPGEQYF. CDR3 DNA sequence: TGTGCCAGCAGCTTGGGACAGGCCCCCGGCGAGCAGTACTTC.

The chain joins TRBV29-1 to TRBJ2-5, with D possibly TRBD2 on 7 matching bases. V lost 6 bases to trimming and J lost 5 bases, with 22 bases between them. CDR3 length: 15 amino acids. Germline V lookup: CDR1 SQVTM, CDR2 ANQGSEA. The CDR3 loop is CSVAKGGQLRETQYF. CDR3 nucleotides: TGCAGCGTGGCAAAGGGGGGGCAACTCAGGGAGACCCAGTACTTC.

The V and J genes are TRBV29-1 and TRBJ1-1; no reliable D call. This CDR3 region has 13 residues. Deletions cut 6 bases from V and 0 bases from J, with 11 bases between. Looked up from germline, CDR1 is SQVTM and CDR2 is ANQGSEA. CDR3 coding DNA: TGCAGCGTCGCGACGGTTATGAACACTGAAGCTTTCTTT. Its translation is CSVATVMNTEAFF. Based on the CDR3 plus reference TRBV29-1 and TRBJ1-1, the full variable domain is SAVISQKPSRDICQRGTSLTIQCQVDSQVTMMFWYRQQPGQSLTLIATANQGSEATYESGFVIDKFPISRPNLTFSTLTVSNMSPEDSSIYLCSVATVMNTEAFFGQGTRLTVV.

The chain uses TRBV6-6 and TRBJ2-7; 8 nucleotides agree with TRBD2. CDR3 length: 14 amino acids. V was pared by 5 bases and J by 3 bases, with 6 bases of the junction left unmatched. Germline loops: CDR1 MNHNY, CDR2 SVGAGI (reference sequence). CDR3 bases: TGTGCCAGCAGTGATAGCGGGGCCGTCTACGAGCAGTACTTC. Its translation is CASSDSGAVYEQYF.

The chain joins TRBV28 to TRBJ2-6, with D tentatively TRBD1 or TRBD2 (5 bases each). V gave up 7 bases and J gave up 2 bases, with 12 bases separating them. This CDR3 has 15 amino acids. Germline lookup yields CDR1 MDHEN and CDR2 SYDVKM. CDR3 nucleotide sequence: TGTGCCAGCAACGGGGCAGACACTGGGGCCAACGTCCTGACTTTC. The encoded protein is CASNGADTGANVLTF. The complete variable domain, with remaining parts taken from reference TRBV28 and TRBJ2-6, reads DVKVTQSSRYLVKRTGEKVFLECVQDMDHENMFWYRQDPGLGLRLIYFSYDVKMKEKGDIPEGYSVSREKKERFSLILESASTNQTSMYLCASNGADTGANVLTFGAGSRLTVL.

The CDR3 sequence: CATTGPSSGTEAFF. CDR3 DNA: TGTGCAACCACCGGGCCCTCTTCAGGCACTGAAGCTTTCTTT. This rearrangement joins TRBV6-1 to TRBJ1-1; the D is unclear. The length of the CDR3 is 14 residues. Looked up from germline, CDR1 is MNHNS and CDR2 is SASEGT.

This chain uses TRBV5-1 with TRBJ1-6; D may be TRBD1 (6 bases). Trimming pared 0 bases from V and 9 bases from J, leaving 16 bases between. The CDR3 covers 16 residues. The germline CDR1 and CDR2 sequences are SGHRS and YFSETQ. CDR3 residues: CASSLDQQGVSSPLHF. The CDR3 nucleotides read TGCGCCAGCAGCTTGGATCAACAGGGCGTCAGTTCACCCCTCCACTTT. Full variable domain (remainder filled in from reference TRBV5-1 and TRBJ1-6): KAGVTQTPRYLIKTRGQQVTLSCSPISGHRSVSWYQQTPGQGLQFLFEYFSETQRNKGNFPGRFSGRQFSNSRSEMNVSTLELGDSALYLCASSLDQQGVSSPLHFGNGTRLTVT.

The gene calls are TRBV6-1 and TRBJ1-3, with 8 positions matching TRBD1. The CDR3 loop spans 14 amino acids. The trim removed 6 bases at V and 2 bases at J, leaving 3 bases unmatched. Germline-derived CDR1 and CDR2 are MNHNS and SASEGT. For the CDR3, the DNA is TGTGCCAGCAGGCTGACAGGGGCTGGAAACACCATATATTTT. It encodes CASRLTGAGNTIYF.

This chain connects TRBV4-2 to TRBJ1-3, with D uncertain. Germline lookup yields CDR1 LGHNA and CDR2 YNFKEQ. Trimming took 0 bases from V and 0 from J, leaving 12 bases between them. CDR3 length equals 17 residues. The CDR3 loop reads CASSQEPGVLSGNTIYF. In DNA, the CDR3 is TGTGCCAGCAGCCAAGAGCCGGGAGTCCTCTCTGGAAACACCATATATTTT.

The chain has TRBV7-8 and TRBJ1-1; D uncertain. Germline CDR1 reads SGHVS; CDR2 reads FQNEAQ. The ends were cut back, 0 bases at V and 4 bases at J, with 18 bases in the middle. There are 17 residues in the CDR3. CDR3 DNA sequence: TGTGCCAGCAGCTTAGCGCAAGATCCGGTGAAGAGCACTGAAGCTTTCTTT. Translated: CASSLAQDPVKSTEAFF. Full variable domain (rest looked up from reference TRBV7-8 and TRBJ1-1): GAGVSQSPRYKVAKRGQDVALRCDPISGHVSLFWYQQALGQGPEFLTYFQNEAQLDKSGLPSDRFFAERPEGSVSTLKIQRTQQEDSAVYLCASSLAQDPVKSTEAFFGQGTRLTVV.

This sequence joins TRBV5-1 and TRBJ1-4; no clear D. The germline V gene has CDR1 SGHRS and CDR2 YFSETQ. This CDR3 contains 13 residues. V was pared by 7 bases and J by 7 bases, with 14 bases between. The chain's CDR3 is CASGPGQSEKLFF. The CDR3, as DNA: TGCGCCAGCGGACCCGGGCAAAGTGAAAAACTGTTTTTT.

The CDR3 is CASSLESRGGYGYTF. In DNA, the CDR3 is TGTGCCAGCAGCTTGGAGTCGAGAGGTGGCTATGGCTACACCTTC. The rearrangement links TRBV5-6 to TRBJ1-2; D not resolved. Trimming took off 0 bases at V and 4 bases at J, with 13 bases between the two ends. The germline CDR1 and CDR2 sequences are SGHDT and YYEEEE. The CDR3 sequence is 15 residues long.

This clone has just a few counts. V is TRBV5-4 and J is TRBJ1-3; D gene unclear. The V gene's germline CDR1 is SGHNT and CDR2 YYREEE (reference sequence). The V end was cut by 9 bases, the J end by 3 bases, with 10 bases between. This CDR3 spans 12 amino acids. The CDR3, as DNA: TGTGCCACCTCTGGGGATGGAAACACCATATATTTT. Protein product: CATSGDGNTIYF.

The chain combines TRBV2 with TRBJ1-2; no reliable D call. The germline gives CDR1 SNHLY, CDR2 FYNNEI. V was shortened by 7 bases and J by 1 base, with 10 bases between the two germline ends. This CDR3 spans 13 amino acids. CDR3 nucleotides: TGTGCCAGCACCCTAAAAATTAACTATGGCTACACCTTC. This translates into CASTLKINYGYTF.

The sample holds a few counts of this clone. The chain joins TRBV9 to TRBJ2-3; no firm D call. CDR3 length: 13 amino acids. Germline values: CDR1 SGDLS, CDR2 YYNGEE. V was cut by 4 bases and J by 6 bases, with 12 bases left in between. In DNA, the CDR3 is TGTGCCAGCAGCCCAAGTAAGGCGGATACGCAGTATTTT. This gives the protein CASSPSKADTQYF. Filled out from reference TRBV9 and TRBJ2-3, the complete variable domain reads DSGVTQTPKHLITATGQRVTLRCSPRSGDLSVYWYQQSLDQGLQFLIQYYNGEERAKGNILERFSAQQFPDLHSELNLSSLELGDSALYFCASSPSKADTQYFGPGTRLTVL.

The rearrangement joins TRBV18 to TRBJ1-4; unclear D gene. V was trimmed by 6 bases and J by 0 bases, leaving 17 bases between them. CDR3 length equals 17 residues. In germline, CDR1 is KGHSH, CDR2 LQKENI. The CDR3 DNA is TGTGCCAGCTCGGAAAGCTTGGGTATATCAACTAATGAAAAACTGTTTTTT. Residues: CASSESLGISTNEKLFF. The variable domain in full, with the rest retrieved from reference TRBV18 and TRBJ1-4, is NAGVMQNPRHLVRRRGQEARLRCSPMKGHSHVYWYRQLPEEGLKFMVYLQKENIIDESGMPKERFSAEFPKEGPSILRIQQVVRGDSAAYFCASSESLGISTNEKLFFGSGTQLSVL.

The genes are TRBV19 and TRBJ1-6; TRBD1 matches at 9 bases. This CDR3 spans 16 amino acids. V was clipped by 4 bases and J by 8 bases; unmatched bases: 9. Germline V lookup: CDR1 LNHDA, CDR2 SQIVND (reference sequence). DNA of the CDR3: TGTGCCAGTAGTACACAGGGGGCAGGCTTGGATTCACCCCTCCACTTT. This sequence encodes CASSTQGAGLDSPLHF.

V gene TRBV2 combines with J gene TRBJ1-6, with 11 bases aligning to TRBD1. The ends lost 8 bases at V and 6 bases at J; junction bases unmatched: 15. CDR1 and CDR2 from the germline V gene are SNHLY and FYNNEI. The CDR3 contains 18 residues. Here the CDR3 reads CASGRATPGQGVNSPLHF. The CDR3 nucleotides read TGTGCCAGCGGACGAGCCACCCCGGGACAGGGGGTTAATTCACCCCTCCACTTT.

There are a few counts of this clone. This chain links TRBV29-1 with TRBJ2-7, with 10 positions matching TRBD2. The CDR3 has 13 amino acids. Germline V gives CDR1 SQVTM, CDR2 ANQGSEA. V shed 4 bases and J 3 bases; nucleotides not matched to a gene: 3. The CDR3 here is CSVALAGFYEQYF. The CDR3 DNA follows: TGCAGCGTTGCACTAGCGGGGTTCTACGAGCAGTACTTC.